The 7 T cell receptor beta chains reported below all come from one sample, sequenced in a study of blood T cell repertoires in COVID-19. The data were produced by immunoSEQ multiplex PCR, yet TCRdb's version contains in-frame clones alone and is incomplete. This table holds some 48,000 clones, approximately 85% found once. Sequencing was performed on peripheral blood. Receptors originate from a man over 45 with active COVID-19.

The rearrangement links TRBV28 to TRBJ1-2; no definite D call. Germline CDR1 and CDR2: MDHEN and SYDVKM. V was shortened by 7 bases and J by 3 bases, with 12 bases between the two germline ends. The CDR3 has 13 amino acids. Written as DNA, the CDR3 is TGTGCCAGCAACCCTAGGAGTTACTATGGCTACACCTTC. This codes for CASNPRSYYGYTF.

CDR3 residues: CASSLGGLNLNEQFF. In DNA, the CDR3 is TGTGCCAGCAGCTTGGGGGGGCTTAACCTCAATGAGCAGTTCTTC. This chain links TRBV5-6 with TRBJ2-1, with D tentatively TRBD1 (6 bases). The germline V and J ends were trimmed by 0 bases and 6 bases, with 13 bases remaining between them. Germline V gene lookup returns CDR1 SGHDT and CDR2 YYEEEE. The CDR3 extends over 15 amino acids.

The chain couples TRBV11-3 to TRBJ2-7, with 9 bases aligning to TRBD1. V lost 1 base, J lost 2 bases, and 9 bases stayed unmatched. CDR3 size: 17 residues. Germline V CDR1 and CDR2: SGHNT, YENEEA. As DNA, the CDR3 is TGTGCCAGCAGCTTAGGACTAAGACAGGGGGGGACCTACGAGCAGTACGTC. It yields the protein CASSLGLRQGGTYEQYV.

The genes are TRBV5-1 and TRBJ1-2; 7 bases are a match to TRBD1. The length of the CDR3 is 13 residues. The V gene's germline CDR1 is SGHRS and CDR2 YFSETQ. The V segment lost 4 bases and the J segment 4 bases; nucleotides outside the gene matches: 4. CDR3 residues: CASSLWDSYGYTF. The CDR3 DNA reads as TGCGCCAGCAGCCTATGGGACAGCTATGGCTACACCTTC.

CDR3 protein: CASSQDGRYNEQFF. In DNA form, the CDR3 reads TGTGCCAGCAGCCAAGATGGGCGATACAATGAGCAGTTCTTC. The J gene is TRBJ2-1, the V gene TRBV4-2; D unclear. The germline CDR1 and CDR2 sequences are LGHNA and YNFKEQ. The CDR3 runs to 14 residues. V lost 0 bases, J lost 4 bases, and 7 bases lay in between.

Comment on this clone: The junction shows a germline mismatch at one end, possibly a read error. The CDR3 DNA is TGTGCCAGCAGCCCTACGACTGGATCCTTC. Translated: CASSPTTGSF. This chain uses TRBV6-7 with TRBJ1-2; D is undetermined. TRBV6-7 is marked as an open reading frame, function uncertain. The CDR3 contains 10 residues.

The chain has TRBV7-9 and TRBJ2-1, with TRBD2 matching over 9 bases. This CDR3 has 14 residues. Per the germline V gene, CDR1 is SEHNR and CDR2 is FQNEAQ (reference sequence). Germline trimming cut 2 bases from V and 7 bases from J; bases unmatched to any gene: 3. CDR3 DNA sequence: TGTGCCAGCAGCTTAACGACTAGCGGTAATGAGCAGTTCTTC. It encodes CASSLTTSGNEQFF.